This T cell receptor (beta chain) was observed in a study of graft-versus-host responses after intestinal transplantation. Per germline, CDR1 LGHNT and CDR2 FRNRAP. The CDR3 spans 13 residues. Trimming shortened V by 1 base and J by 4 bases, and 7 bases separated the two germline ends. Sequencing was performed with immunoSEQ multiplex PCR; in TCRdb, only in-frame clones are kept and a portion is missing. Among over 75,000 clones listed, around 88% were seen once. This TCR came from a human patient who received an intestinal transplant, so some T cells may come from the graft donor. The rearrangement joins TRBV12-5 to TRBJ1-1; tentatively, D is TRBD1 (5 bases). The sequencing here drew on PBMCs, taken 255 days after intestinal transplant. For the CDR3, the DNA is TGTGCTAGTGGTTTGGGGGACGGCACTGAAGCTTTCTTT. This encodes CASGLGDGTEAFF.